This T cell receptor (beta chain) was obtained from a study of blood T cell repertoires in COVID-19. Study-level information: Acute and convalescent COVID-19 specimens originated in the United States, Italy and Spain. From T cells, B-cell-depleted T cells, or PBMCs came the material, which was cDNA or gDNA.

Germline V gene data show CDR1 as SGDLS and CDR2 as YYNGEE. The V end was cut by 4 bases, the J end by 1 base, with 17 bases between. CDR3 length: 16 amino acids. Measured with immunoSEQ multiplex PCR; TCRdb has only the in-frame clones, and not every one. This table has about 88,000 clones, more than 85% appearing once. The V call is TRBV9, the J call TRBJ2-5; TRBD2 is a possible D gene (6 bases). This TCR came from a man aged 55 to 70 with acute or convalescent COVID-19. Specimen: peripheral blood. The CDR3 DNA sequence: TGTGCCAGCAGCCCCCCGGGGGTTCAGGGCCAAGAGACCCAGTACTTC. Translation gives CASSPPGVQGQETQYF. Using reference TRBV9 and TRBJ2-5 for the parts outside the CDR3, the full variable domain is DSGVTQTPKHLITATGQRVTLRCSPRSGDLSVYWYQQSLDQGLQFLIQYYNGEERAKGNILERFSAQQFPDLHSELNLSSLELGDSALYFCASSPPGVQGQETQYFGPGTRLLVL.